Sequencing of this T cell receptor beta chain was carried out in a study of blood T cell repertoires in COVID-19. For the study at large: Samples of COVID-19 (acute and convalescent) were obtained from the United States, Italy and Spain. From T cells, B-cell-depleted T cells, or PBMCs came the material, which was cDNA or gDNA.

The CDR3 totals 14 residues. The V gene's germline CDR1 is MNHNY and CDR2 SVGAGI (reference sequence). V was trimmed by 4 bases and J by 5 bases, leaving 14 bases between them. In the original analysis: Using reference gene primer amplification, nucleated cell counts were estimated. Method: immunoSEQ multiplex PCR; TCRdb's copy keeps in-frame clones and lacks some. V, J and clone size reflect that table, while D and trimming were determined from the DNA. The sample lists over 50,000 clones; 65% to 80% were seen once. A few counts support this clone. The sample comprised peripheral blood. This TCR derives from a human donor with active or convalescent COVID-19. The donor label of this sample is uncertain. V usage is TRBV6-6 and J usage is TRBJ1-1, with TRBD1 as a possible D gene (6 bases). The chain's CDR3 is CASSSTNRATEAFF. The CDR3 nucleotides are TGTGCCAGCAGTTCCACTAACAGGGCTACTGAAGCTTTCTTT.